The clone carrying this T cell receptor (beta chain) appeared once. The antigen remains undetermined. This entry belongs to a study of T cells in Graves' hyperthyroidism and ophthalmopathy. Broader study findings: Among clonotypes expanded in thyroid above 0.001, most were also found in blood. Researchers report that a 13 V-J model separated ophthalmopathy from stable hyperthyroidism.

V was pared by 5 bases and J by 4 bases, with 15 bases of the junction left unmatched. CDR1 and CDR2 (germline): KGHSH, LQKENI. CDR3 size: 17 residues. Hyperthyroidism had been newly diagnosed in patients aged 18 to 65, and its duration was under 2 months. Clinical symptoms, serum thyroxine and TRAb, thyroid ultrasound and orbital computed tomography together formed the diagnostic basis. Amplified regions were TCR beta CDR3 sequences from RNA transcripts. RT-PCR in the first round (using the HTBI primer set) targeted the TCR CDR3. TCRdb re-called the multiplex PCR reads through MiXCR, storing one row per CDR3 protein. The sample carries approximately 710,000 distinct CDR3 sequences, 17% recorded once.

The material sequenced was blood. The chain carries TRBV18 and TRBJ1-1; 8 nucleotides match TRBD1. The sequence derives from a man aged 45 to 65 with Graves' hyperthyroidism. The DNA for the CDR3 is TGTGCCAGCTCATCACAAGAGGTCAGGGGGCTAGGCACTGAAGCTTTCTTT. Amino acids: CASSSQEVRGLGTEAFF.